These 27 T cell receptor beta chains came from one sample sequenced in a study of blood T cell repertoires in COVID-19. Clones were sequenced by immunoSEQ multiplex PCR, and TCRdb holds only the in-frame ones, with some missing. The sample yields 50,000 to 75,000 clones, over 85% seen once. Sequences were obtained from peripheral blood. Source of these receptors: a man between 60 and 75 years old with acute or convalescent COVID-19.

The chain uses TRBV18 and TRBJ2-1; TRBD2 aligns across 7 bases. This CDR3 is built from 16 residues. In germline, CDR1 is KGHSH, CDR2 LQKENI. V lost 0 bases and J lost 7; bases outside the gene matches: 9. CDR3 protein: CASSPPTGAGRNEQFF. The DNA for the CDR3 is TGTGCCAGCTCACCACCAACGGGAGCGGGGAGGAATGAGCAGTTCTTC.

This clone was picked up one time. The chain links TRBV6-5 to TRBJ1-2, with 8 bases fitting TRBD1. Germline assignment: CDR1 MNHEY and CDR2 SVGAGI. The V segment lost 5 bases and the J segment 4 bases; nucleotides outside the gene matches: 3. The CDR3 runs 13 residues. The CDR3 loop reads CASSQDRVYGYTF. CDR3 nucleotides: TGTGCCAGCAGTCAGGACAGGGTCTATGGCTACACCTTC.

The chain employs TRBV20-1 and TRBJ1-2, with D unresolved. The germline CDR1 and CDR2 sequences are DFQATT and SNEGSKA (reference sequence). The CDR3 has 11 amino acids. V was cut by 3 bases and J by 8 bases, with 10 bases left in between. The CDR3 nucleotides read TGCAGTGCTAGGCGGAGAGAGGGCTACACCTTC. This translates into CSARRREGYTF.

V is TRBV5-4 and J is TRBJ2-1, with D unresolved. Trimming cost V 1 base and J 2 bases, with 13 bases left between them. Looked up from germline, CDR1 is SGHNT and CDR2 is YYREEE (reference sequence). The CDR3 has 16 residues. The CDR3 spells CASSLFMRSPYNEQFF. The CDR3, as DNA: TGTGCCAGCAGCTTGTTTATGAGGAGTCCCTACAATGAGCAGTTCTTC.

This chain uses TRBV6-2 or TRBV6-3 with TRBJ1-4, with 8 positions matching TRBD1. The CDR3 length is 16 residues. Germline V gene lookup returns CDR1 MNHEY and CDR2 SVGEGT. V shed 0 bases and J 6 bases; nucleotides not matched to a gene: 6. Here the CDR3 reads CASSYSKDRGDEKLFF. CDR3 bases: TGTGCCAGCAGTTACTCTAAAGACAGGGGAGATGAAAAACTGTTTTTT.

The chain is built from TRBV2 and TRBJ1-2; TRBD1 matches 9 bases. Trimming took 8 bases from V and 9 from J; bases not matched to a gene: 13. In germline, CDR1 is SNHLY, CDR2 FYNNEI. The CDR3 has 14 amino acids. For the CDR3, the DNA is TGTGCCAGCGGGTCGGACAGGGGAGTTTATCGCTACACCTTC. Protein product: CASGSDRGVYRYTF.

The chain employs TRBV13 and TRBJ1-4; a weak D match, TRBD1 (5 bases). Trimming left V 2 bases short and J 2 bases short, with 6 bases between. Looked up from germline, CDR1 is PRHDT and CDR2 is FYEKMQ (reference sequence). The CDR3 contains 14 residues. The CDR3 region is CASSLKGTNEKLFF. CDR3 bases: TGTGCCAGCAGCTTAAAGGGGACTAATGAAAAACTGTTTTTT. The complete variable domain, with remaining parts taken from reference TRBV13 and TRBJ1-4, reads AAGVIQSPRHLIKEKRETATLKCYPIPRHDTVYWYQQGPGQDPQFLISFYEKMQSDKGSIPDRFSAQQFSDYHSELNMSSLELGDSALYFCASSLKGTNEKLFFGSGTQLSVL.

This clone has more than one count but fewer than ten. V is TRBV12-3 or TRBV12-4 and J is TRBJ1-2; D is possibly TRBD1 (5 bases). The CDR3 extends over 13 amino acids. Trimming left V 6 bases short and J 5 bases short, with 13 bases between. CDR3 sequence reads: CASSGQARYGYTF. CDR3 DNA: TGTGCCAGCAGCGGACAAGCTAGATATGGCTACACCTTC.

This chain links TRBV6-5 with TRBJ2-7; 7 positions agree with TRBD1. The J segment lost 0 bases and the V segment lost 9 bases, leaving 5 bases of the junction unmatched. The germline gives CDR1 MNHEY, CDR2 SVGAGI. CDR3 length: 13 residues. The CDR3 region is CASWTGSSYEQYF. The DNA of the CDR3 is TGTGCCAGTTGGACAGGTAGCTCCTACGAGCAGTACTTC.

This clone was seen just once. The genes are TRBV5-1 and TRBJ1-1; TRBD1 might be the D (5 bases). Between the trimmed V and J ends, which lost 0 bases and 1 base, there was a span of 10 bases. The V gene's germline CDR1 is SGHRS and CDR2 YFSETQ. The CDR3 has 15 residues. This chain's CDR3 is CASSLARDSNTEAFF. DNA of the CDR3: TGCGCCAGCAGCTTGGCCAGGGACTCGAACACTGAAGCTTTCTTT.

The J gene is TRBJ2-1, the V gene TRBV9; TRBD1 matches 7 bases. The germline CDR1 and CDR2 sequences are SGDLS and YYNGEE. The CDR3 covers 15 residues. J was trimmed by 7 bases and V by 0 bases; bases with no gene match: 7. CDR3 in DNA: TGTGCCAGCAGCGTAGGGACAGGTGGGGTAAATGAGCAGTTCTTC. Translation gives CASSVGTGGVNEQFF.

The rearrangement uses TRBV19 and TRBJ1-2, with TRBD1 identical over 8 bases. Germline assignment: CDR1 LNHDA and CDR2 SQIVND (reference sequence). This CDR3 comprises 14 residues. V lost 5 bases to trimming and J lost 4 bases; unmatched junction nucleotides: 6. The CDR3 coding sequence is TGTGCCAGTAGTCCGCGGACAGGGACCTATGGCTACACCTTC. As protein: CASSPRTGTYGYTF.

The V gene is TRBV2, the J gene TRBJ1-5; 8 bases agree with TRBD1. Germline CDR1 is SNHLY and CDR2 is FYNNEI. Trimming cost V 6 bases and J 2 bases; bases outside gene matches: 6. The CDR3 contains 15 residues. CDR3 loop: CASSDRGGGNQPQHF. The CDR3 region has the DNA TGTGCCAGCAGCGACAGGGGAGGAGGCAATCAGCCCCAGCATTTT.

This rearrangement joins TRBV6-1 to TRBJ1-3; D is unclear. Per germline, CDR1 MNHNS and CDR2 SASEGT. V was pared by 1 base and J by 2 bases, with 9 bases between. This CDR3 comprises 15 residues. In nucleotides, the CDR3 is TGTGCCAGCAGTGAAGGAAACAGCCCTGGAAACACCATATATTTT. This translates into CASSEGNSPGNTIYF.

V and J are TRBV19 and TRBJ1-6, with 7 bases matching TRBD1. Germline values: CDR1 LNHDA, CDR2 SQIVND (reference sequence). J was trimmed by 7 bases and V by 7 bases; bases with no gene match: 7. The CDR3 is 14 amino acids. The CDR3, as DNA: TGTGCCAGTACTATGGACAGGTTAAATTCACCCCTCCACTTT. Protein: CASTMDRLNSPLHF.

The chain uses TRBV5-1 and TRBJ2-1; TRBD1 is a possible D gene (5 bases). Between the trimmed V and J ends, which lost 9 bases and 6 bases, there was a span of 10 bases. The CDR3 runs 11 residues. From germline, CDR1 is SGHRS and CDR2 YFSETQ. CDR3 DNA sequence: TGCGCCACTTCGCAGGGCAATGAGCAGTTCTTC. It translates to CATSQGNEQFF.

This clone was found a few times. The rearrangement uses TRBV11-2 and TRBJ1-1; TRBD1 matches at 10 bases. The V gene's germline CDR1 is SGHAT and CDR2 FQNNGV. There are 15 residues in the CDR3. J gave up 3 bases and V 4 bases, and 5 bases lay outside the gene matches. In DNA form, the CDR3 reads TGTGCCAGCAGCTACAGGACAGGGGGGTACACTGAAGCTTTCTTT. Translation: CASSYRTGGYTEAFF.

The chain couples TRBV21-1 to TRBJ1-5. TRBV21-1 is designated a pseudogene. The CDR3 spans 16 residues. This chain's CDR3 is CASSKVRRGGCQPQHF. In DNA, the CDR3 is TGTGCCAGCAGCAAAGTTCGAAGGGGGGGATGTCAGCCCCAGCATTTT.

The chain uses TRBV6-5 and TRBJ2-3, with a weak D call TRBD1 (5 bases). V was clipped by 8 bases and J by 2 bases, with 14 bases between them. Germline V gene lookup returns CDR1 MNHEY and CDR2 SVGAGI. The CDR3 sequence is 14 residues long. The CDR3 bases are TGTGCCAGCGCTACAGCCAGGGCCACAGATACGCAGTATTTT. It encodes CASATARATDTQYF.

The V gene is TRBV3-1 (or the pseudogene TRBV3-2), the J gene TRBJ1-2, with D unclear. Trimming cost V 4 bases and J 8 bases, with 14 bases left between them. The CDR3 totals 13 residues. Germline V gene data show CDR1 as LGHDT and CDR2 as YNNKEL (reference sequence). The DNA of the CDR3 is TGTGCCAGCAGCCCAGGCTTAGTTCAGGGCTACACCTTC. Its translation: CASSPGLVQGYTF.

The chain carries TRBV18 and TRBJ1-1, with TRBD1 matching 7 bases. This CDR3 has 13 amino acids. CDR1 and CDR2 from the germline V gene are KGHSH and LQKENI. V was pared by 8 bases and J by 7 bases, with 10 bases of the junction left unmatched. CDR3 protein: CASTQKRGLEAFF. In nucleotides, the CDR3 is TGTGCCAGCACCCAAAAAAGGGGGCTTGAAGCTTTCTTT. The full variable domain, in which reference TRBV18 and TRBJ1-1 provide the parts outside the CDR3, is NAGVMQNPRHLVRRRGQEARLRCSPMKGHSHVYWYRQLPEEGLKFMVYLQKENIIDESGMPKERFSAEFPKEGPSILRIQQVVRGDSAAYFCASTQKRGLEAFFGQGTRLTVV.

This clone was seen only once. CDR3 region: CASSLNRGQPQHF. CDR3 in DNA: TGTGCCAGCAGCTTAAACAGGGGTCAGCCCCAGCATTTT. This chain joins TRBV11-2 and TRBJ1-5; 7 nucleotides align to TRBD1. The CDR3 has 13 residues. Germline V gene sequence: CDR1 SGHAT, CDR2 FQNNGV. After removal of 2 bases from V and 6 bases from J, the junction contained 1 base not matched to a gene. Filled out from reference TRBV11-2 and TRBJ1-5, the complete variable domain reads EAGVAQSPRYKIIEKRQSVAFWCNPISGHATLYWYQQILGQGPKLLIQFQNNGVVDDSQLPKDRFSAERLKGVDSTLKIQPAKLEDSAVYLCASSLNRGQPQHFGDGTRLSIL.

The chain employs TRBV11-2 and TRBJ1-5; a weak D match, TRBD1 (5 bases). Trimming removed 5 bases from V and 0 bases from J, with 5 bases in between. The CDR3 contains 13 residues. Per the germline V gene, CDR1 is SGHAT and CDR2 is FQNNGV. Here the CDR3 reads CASSQGSNQPQHF. The CDR3 DNA is TGTGCCAGCAGCCAGGGTAGCAATCAGCCCCAGCATTTT.

This clone was detected once. The chain has TRBV10-3 and TRBJ1-5; D is unresolved. The germline V gene encodes CDR1 ENHRY and CDR2 SYGVKD. There are 13 residues in the CDR3. With 8 bases removed from V and 4 bases from J, the gap between germline ends came to 12 bases. The CDR3 here is CAIQEGGNQPQHF. Written as DNA, the CDR3 is TGTGCCATCCAGGAGGGCGGGAATCAGCCCCAGCATTTT.

This clone has a handful of counts. The V gene is TRBV12-5, the J gene TRBJ1-2, with 8 bases aligning to TRBD1. The J segment lost 4 bases and the V segment lost 0 bases, leaving 4 bases of the junction unmatched. Germline CDR1 and CDR2: LGHNT and FRNRAP. The CDR3 extends over 15 amino acids. The CDR3 spells CASGLVQGGTYGYTF. The CDR3 nucleotides are TGTGCTAGTGGTTTGGTACAGGGGGGGACCTATGGCTACACCTTC.

The CDR3 is CASSVTGTNEKLFF. The CDR3 region has the DNA TGCGCCAGCAGCGTAACAGGGACGAATGAAAAACTGTTTTTT. V usage is TRBV5-1 and J usage is TRBJ1-4, with a weak D call TRBD1 (6 bases). V lost 4 bases to trimming and J lost 5 bases, with 12 bases between them. Germline loops: CDR1 SGHRS, CDR2 YFSETQ. The CDR3 has 14 amino acids.

J is TRBJ2-7 and V is TRBV4-1; D gene ambiguous. The CDR3 has 16 residues. CDR1 and CDR2 (germline): MGHRA, YSYEKL. V was pared by 0 bases and J by 0 bases, with 12 bases between. CDR3: CASSQESALSSYEQYF. In nucleotides, the CDR3 is TGCGCCAGCAGCCAAGAATCCGCTTTGAGCTCCTACGAGCAGTACTTC.